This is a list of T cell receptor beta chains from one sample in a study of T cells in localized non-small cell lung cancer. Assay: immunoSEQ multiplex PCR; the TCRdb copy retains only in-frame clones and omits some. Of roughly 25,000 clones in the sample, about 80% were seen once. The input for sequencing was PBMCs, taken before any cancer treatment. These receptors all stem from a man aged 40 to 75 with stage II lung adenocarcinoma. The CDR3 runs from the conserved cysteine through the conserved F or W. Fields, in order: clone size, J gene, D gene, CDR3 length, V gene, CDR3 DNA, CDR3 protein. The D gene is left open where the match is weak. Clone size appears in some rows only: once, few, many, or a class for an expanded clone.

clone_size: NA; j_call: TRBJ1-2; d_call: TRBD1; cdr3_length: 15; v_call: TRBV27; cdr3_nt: TGTGCCAGCAGACCCGGGACAGGGGGCGCTTCAGGCTACACCTTC; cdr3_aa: CASRPGTGGASGYTF
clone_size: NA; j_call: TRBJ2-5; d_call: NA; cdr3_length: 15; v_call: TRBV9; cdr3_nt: TGTGCCAGCAGCCCAGAAGGGGACCGAAGGGAGACCCAGTACTTC; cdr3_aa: CASSPEGDRRETQYF
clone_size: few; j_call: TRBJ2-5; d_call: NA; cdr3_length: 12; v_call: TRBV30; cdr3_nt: TGTGCCTGGGGGGGGGCCGGAGAGACCCAGTACTTC; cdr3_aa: CAWGGAGETQYF
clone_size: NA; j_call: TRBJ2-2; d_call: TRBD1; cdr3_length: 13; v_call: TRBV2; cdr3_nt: TGTGCCAGCACCCGACAGGGGTCCGGGGAGCTGTTTTTT; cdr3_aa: CASTRQGSGELFF
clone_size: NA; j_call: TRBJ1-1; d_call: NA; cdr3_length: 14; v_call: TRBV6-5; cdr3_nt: TGTGCCAGCAGCCTATCTGGGGGGCAGGCCGGGGCTTTCTTT; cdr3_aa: CASSLSGGQAGAFF
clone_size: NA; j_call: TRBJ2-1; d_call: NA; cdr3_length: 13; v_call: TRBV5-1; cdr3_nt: TGCGCCAGCAGTGAGATGGCGGACAATGAGCAGTTCTTC; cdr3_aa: CASSEMADNEQFF
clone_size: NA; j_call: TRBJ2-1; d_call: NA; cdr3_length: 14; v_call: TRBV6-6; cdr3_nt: TGTGCCAGCAGAACCCAGGACGGATACAATGAGCAGTTCTTC; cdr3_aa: CASRTQDGYNEQFF
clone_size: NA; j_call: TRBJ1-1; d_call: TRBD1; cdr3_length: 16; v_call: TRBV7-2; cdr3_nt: TGTGCCAGCAGCTCCCGGACAGGGAGGGGGAACACTGAAGCTTTCTTT; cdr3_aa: CASSSRTGRGNTEAFF
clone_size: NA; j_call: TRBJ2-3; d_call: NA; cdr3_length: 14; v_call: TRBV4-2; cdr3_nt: TGTGCCAGCAGCCAAGAGGTACTAGCAGATACGCAGTATTTT; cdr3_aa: CASSQEVLADTQYF
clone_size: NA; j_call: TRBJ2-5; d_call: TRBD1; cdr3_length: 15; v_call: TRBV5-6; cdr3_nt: TGTGCCAGCAGCTTTGGGACAGGTGCCCAGGAGACCCAGTACTTC; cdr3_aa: CASSFGTGAQETQYF
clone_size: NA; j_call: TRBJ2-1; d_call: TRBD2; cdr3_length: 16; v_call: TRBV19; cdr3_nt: TGTGCCAGTAGTATAGTGTCTAGCGGAACATACAATGAGCAGTTCTTC; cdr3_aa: CASSIVSSGTYNEQFF
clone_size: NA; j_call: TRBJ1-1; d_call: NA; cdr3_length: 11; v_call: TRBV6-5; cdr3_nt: TGTGCCAGCAGTAACCAGCTTGAAGCTTTCTTT; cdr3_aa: CASSNQLEAFF
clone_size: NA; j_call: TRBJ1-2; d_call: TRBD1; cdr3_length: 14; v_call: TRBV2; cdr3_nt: TGTGCCAGCAGTACCGGGACAGGGGGTCAAGGCTACACCTTC; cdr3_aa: CASSTGTGGQGYTF
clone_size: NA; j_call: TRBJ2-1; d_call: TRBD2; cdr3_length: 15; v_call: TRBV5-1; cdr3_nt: TGCGCCAGCAGAAGAAGCGGGGGGTTCTACAATGAGCAGTTCTTC; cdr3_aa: CASRRSGGFYNEQFF
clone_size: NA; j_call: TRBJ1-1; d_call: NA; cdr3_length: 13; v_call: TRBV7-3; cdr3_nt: TGTGCCAGCAGCCAGCCACCGAACACTGAAGCTTTCTTT; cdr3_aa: CASSQPPNTEAFF
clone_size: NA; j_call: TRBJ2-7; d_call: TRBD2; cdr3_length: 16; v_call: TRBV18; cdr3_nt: TGTGCCAGCTCGGACCCCCCTAGCGGGAGGTTCAGCGAGCAGTACTTC; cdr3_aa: CASSDPPSGRFSEQYF
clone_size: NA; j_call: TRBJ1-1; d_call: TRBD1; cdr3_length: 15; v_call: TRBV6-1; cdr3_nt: TGTGCCAGCAGCCCGGGACAGGGGCGAGCCACTGAAGCTTTCTTT; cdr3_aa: CASSPGQGRATEAFF
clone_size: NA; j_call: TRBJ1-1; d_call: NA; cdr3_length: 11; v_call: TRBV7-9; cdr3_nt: TGTGCCAGCAGCTTAGGACCGGACACCTCCTTT; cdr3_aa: CASSLGPDTSF
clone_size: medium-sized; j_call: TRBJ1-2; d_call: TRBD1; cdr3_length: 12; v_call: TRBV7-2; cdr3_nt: TGTGCCAGCAGCTTTGACAGGGCCGGGGGCACCTTC; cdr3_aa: CASSFDRAGGTF
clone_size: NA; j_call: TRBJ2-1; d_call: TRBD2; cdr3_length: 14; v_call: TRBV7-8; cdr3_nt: TGTGCCAGCAGCTACTCGGGGGGTAGAGATGAGCAGTTCTTC; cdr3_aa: CASSYSGGRDEQFF
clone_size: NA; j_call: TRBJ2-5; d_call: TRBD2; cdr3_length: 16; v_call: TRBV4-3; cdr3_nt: TGCGCCAGCACGACCGGACTAGCGGGAGGGGTAGAGACCCAGTACTTC; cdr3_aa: CASTTGLAGGVETQYF
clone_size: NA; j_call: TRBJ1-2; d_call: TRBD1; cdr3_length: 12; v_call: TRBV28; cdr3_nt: TGTGCCAGCAGGACAGGGAACTATGGCTACACCTTC; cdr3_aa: CASRTGNYGYTF
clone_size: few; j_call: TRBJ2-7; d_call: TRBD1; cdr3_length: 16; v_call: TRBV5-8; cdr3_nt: TGTGCCAGCAGCTGGATCGGGGGACAGGTCTCCTACGAGCAGTACTTC; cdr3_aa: CASSWIGGQVSYEQYF
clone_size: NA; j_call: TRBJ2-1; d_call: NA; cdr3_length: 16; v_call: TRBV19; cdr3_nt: TGTGCCAGTAGTATTGGGCAGCTTAGCTCCTACAATGAGCAGTTCTTC; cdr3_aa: CASSIGQLSSYNEQFF
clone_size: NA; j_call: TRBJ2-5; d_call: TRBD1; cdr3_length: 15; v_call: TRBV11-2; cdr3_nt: TGTGCCAGCAGCGTACCGACAGGGGGCCTAGAGACCCAGTACTTC; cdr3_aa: CASSVPTGGLETQYF
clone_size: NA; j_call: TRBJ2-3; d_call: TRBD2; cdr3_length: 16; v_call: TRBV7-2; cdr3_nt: TGTGCCAGCAGCTCCAGGCTAGCGGGAGCTGGAGATACGCAGTATTTT; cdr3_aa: CASSSRLAGAGDTQYF
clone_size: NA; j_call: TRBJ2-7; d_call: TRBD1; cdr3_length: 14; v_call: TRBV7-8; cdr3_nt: TGTGCCAGCAGACTTGACAGGGGGATTTACGAGCAGTACTTC; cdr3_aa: CASRLDRGIYEQYF
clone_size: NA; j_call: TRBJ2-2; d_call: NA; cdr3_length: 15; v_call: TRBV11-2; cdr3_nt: TGTGCCAGCAGCTTTGAGGGCTCAGGGACCGGGGAGCTGTTTTTT; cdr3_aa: CASSFEGSGTGELFF
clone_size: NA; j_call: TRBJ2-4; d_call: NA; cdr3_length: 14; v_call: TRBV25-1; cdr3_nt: TGTGCCAGCAGTGAACATAGAGACTTAAACATTCAGTACTTC; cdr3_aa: CASSEHRDLNIQYF
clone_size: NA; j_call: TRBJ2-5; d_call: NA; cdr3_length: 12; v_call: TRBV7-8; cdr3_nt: TGTGCCAGCACTCGAGACCAAGAGACCCAGTACTTC; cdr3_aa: CASTRDQETQYF
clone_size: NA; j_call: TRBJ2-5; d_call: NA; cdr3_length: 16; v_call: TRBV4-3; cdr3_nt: TGCGCCAGCAGCCAAGTGGCGGGGAGATACCAAGAGACCCAGTACTTC; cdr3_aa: CASSQVAGRYQETQYF
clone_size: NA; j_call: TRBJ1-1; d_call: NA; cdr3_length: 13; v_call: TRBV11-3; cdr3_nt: TGTGCCAGCAGCTTATCAATGGGGCGCAGAGCTTTCTTT; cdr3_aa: CASSLSMGRRAFF
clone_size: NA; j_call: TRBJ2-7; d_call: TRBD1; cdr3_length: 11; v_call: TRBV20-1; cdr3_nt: TGCAGTGCCCCGACAGGGGGCCGACAGTACTTC; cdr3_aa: CSAPTGGRQYF
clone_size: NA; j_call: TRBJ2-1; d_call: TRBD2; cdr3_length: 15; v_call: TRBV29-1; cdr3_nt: TGCAGCGTAAAAGGGACTAGCGGGGGAATCGATGAGCAGTTCTTC; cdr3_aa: CSVKGTSGGIDEQFF
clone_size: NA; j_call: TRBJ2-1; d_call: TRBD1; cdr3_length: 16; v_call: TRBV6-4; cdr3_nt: TGTGCCAGCAGCAGCCTAGGGGGCAGCTCCTACAATGAGCAGTTCTTC; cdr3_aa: CASSSLGGSSYNEQFF
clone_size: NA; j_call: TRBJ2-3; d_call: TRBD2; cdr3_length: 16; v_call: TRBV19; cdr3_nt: TGTGCCAGTAGTAGGGGGACTAGCCTTAGCACAGATACGCAGTATTTT; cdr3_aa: CASSRGTSLSTDTQYF
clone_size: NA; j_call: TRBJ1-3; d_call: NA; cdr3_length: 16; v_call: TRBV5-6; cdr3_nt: TGTGCCAGCAGCTTGGATCGGCTGTTCTCTGGAAACACCATATATTTT; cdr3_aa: CASSLDRLFSGNTIYF
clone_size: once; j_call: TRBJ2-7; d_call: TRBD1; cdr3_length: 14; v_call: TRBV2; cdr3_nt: TGTGCCAGCAACCGGGACAGGGGGTTATACGAGCAGTACTTC; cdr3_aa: CASNRDRGLYEQYF
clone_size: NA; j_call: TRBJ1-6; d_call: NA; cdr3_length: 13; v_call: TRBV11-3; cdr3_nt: TGTGCCAGCAGCTTAAATGTGAATTCACCCCTCCACTTT; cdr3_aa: CASSLNVNSPLHF
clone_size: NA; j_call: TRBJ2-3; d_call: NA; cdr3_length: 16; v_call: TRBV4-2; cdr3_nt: TGTGCCAGCAGCCAAGCTCCGGGACTTACCACAGATACGCAGTATTTT; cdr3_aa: CASSQAPGLTTDTQYF
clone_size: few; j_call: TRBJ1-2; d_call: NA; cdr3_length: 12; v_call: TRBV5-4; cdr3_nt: TGTGCCAGCAGCACGGGGGAGAATGGCTACACCTTC; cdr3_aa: CASSTGENGYTF
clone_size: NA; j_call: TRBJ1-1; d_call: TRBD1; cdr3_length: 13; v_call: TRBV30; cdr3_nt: TGTGCCTGGATGGGACAGTCGAACACTGAAGCTTTCTTT; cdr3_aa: CAWMGQSNTEAFF
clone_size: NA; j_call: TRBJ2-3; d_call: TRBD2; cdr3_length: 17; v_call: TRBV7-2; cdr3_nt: TGTGCCAGCAGCCTAGCGGGTAGCGGGAGTGTAACAGATACGCAGTCGTTT; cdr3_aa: CASSLAGSGSVTDTQSF
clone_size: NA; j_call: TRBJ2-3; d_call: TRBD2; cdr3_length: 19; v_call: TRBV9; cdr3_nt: TGTGCCAGCAGCGCTACCGGGACTAGCGGGTTTGGGGCCCTGGATACGCAGTATTTT; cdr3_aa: CASSATGTSGFGALDTQYF
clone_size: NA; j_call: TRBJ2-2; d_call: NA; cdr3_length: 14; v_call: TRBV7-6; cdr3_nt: TGTGCCAGCAGGTGGACGGGGAACACCGGGGAGCTGTTTTTT; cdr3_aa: CASRWTGNTGELFF
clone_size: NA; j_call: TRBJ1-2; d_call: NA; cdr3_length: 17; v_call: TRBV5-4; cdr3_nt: TGTGCCAGCAGCTTGAGAGGGGCAGACTCCCACAACTATGGCTACACCTTC; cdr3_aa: CASSLRGADSHNYGYTF
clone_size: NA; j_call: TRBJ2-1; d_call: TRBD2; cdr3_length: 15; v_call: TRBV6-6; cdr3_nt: TGTGCCAGCAGTTACCCCAGCGGGGGACACAATGAGCAGTTCTTC; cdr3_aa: CASSYPSGGHNEQFF
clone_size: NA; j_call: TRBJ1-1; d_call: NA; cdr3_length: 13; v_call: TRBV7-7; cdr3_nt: TGTGCCAGCAGCTTACGGTTAGGCACTGAAGCTTTCTTT; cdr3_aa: CASSLRLGTEAFF
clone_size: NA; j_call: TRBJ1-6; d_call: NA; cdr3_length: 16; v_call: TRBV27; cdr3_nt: TGTGCCAGCAGTTCCCCCCTATACAGGGATAATTCACCCCTCCACTTT; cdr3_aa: CASSSPLYRDNSPLHF
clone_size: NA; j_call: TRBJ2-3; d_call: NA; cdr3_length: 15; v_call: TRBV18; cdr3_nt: TGTGCCAGCTTGCCGGACTTGACGAGCACAGATACGCAGTATTTT; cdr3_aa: CASLPDLTSTDTQYF
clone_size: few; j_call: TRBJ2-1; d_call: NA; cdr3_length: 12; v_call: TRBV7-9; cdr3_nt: TGTGCCAGCAGCCCGGTCCACAATGAGCAGTTCTTC; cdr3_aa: CASSPVHNEQFF
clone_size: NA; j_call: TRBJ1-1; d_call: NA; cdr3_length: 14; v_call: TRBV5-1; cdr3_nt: TGCGCCAGCCGGGTCGTTGGCGTGGAGGCTGAAGCTTTCTTT; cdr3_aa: CASRVVGVEAEAFF
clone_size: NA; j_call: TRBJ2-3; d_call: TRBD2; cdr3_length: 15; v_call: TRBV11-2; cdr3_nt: TGTGCCAGCAGCGGACTGCGGGGGGGGCGGGATACGCAGTATTTT; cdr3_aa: CASSGLRGGRDTQYF
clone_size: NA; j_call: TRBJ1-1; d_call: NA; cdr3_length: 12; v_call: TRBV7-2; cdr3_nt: TGTGCCAGCAGCTTCGGGGAGACTGAAGCTTTCTTT; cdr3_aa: CASSFGETEAFF